A single sample gave rise to the 14 T cell receptor beta chains below, sequenced in a study of blood T cell repertoires in COVID-19. Assay: immunoSEQ multiplex PCR; the TCRdb copy retains only in-frame clones and omits some. The repertoire has 150,000 or so clones, 84% of them found once; the top ten carry almost 6%. Specimen: PBMCs or T cells enriched from blood (not recorded which). These receptor sequences come from a woman between 50 and 59 years old who had been exposed to COVID-19.

The chain employs TRBV19 and TRBJ2-1; D is undetermined. CDR3 length equals 12 residues. CDR1 is LNHDA, CDR2 SQIVND, per germline (reference sequence). V shed 6 bases and J shed 8 bases, with 11 bases lying between them. The DNA for the CDR3 is TGTGCCAGTAGCACAAGTCATCATGAGCAGTTCTTC. It codes for CASSTSHHEQFF.

Only one count was recorded for this clone. J is TRBJ1-6 and V is TRBV2; TRBD1 might be the D (6 bases). The CDR3 is 14 residues long. Germline V lookup: CDR1 SNHLY, CDR2 FYNNEI. The germline V and J ends were trimmed by 4 bases and 6 bases, with 10 bases remaining between them. CDR3 bases: TGTGCCAGCAGTGCTGGACAGTTTAATTCACCCCTCCACTTT. Its translation is CASSAGQFNSPLHF.

This clone was picked up a small number of times. The chain is built from TRBV9 and TRBJ2-5; D is perhaps TRBD1 (5 bases). V was shortened by 2 bases and J by 1 base, with 9 bases between the two germline ends. This CDR3 spans 14 amino acids. Germline CDR1 reads SGDLS; CDR2 reads YYNGEE. As DNA, the CDR3 is TGTGCCAGCAGCGTCGGACATGCCCAAGAGACCCAGTACTTC. Amino acids: CASSVGHAQETQYF. The whole variable domain, filled in from reference TRBV9 and TRBJ2-5, reads DSGVTQTPKHLITATGQRVTLRCSPRSGDLSVYWYQQSLDQGLQFLIQYYNGEERAKGNILERFSAQQFPDLHSELNLSSLELGDSALYFCASSVGHAQETQYFGPGTRLLVL.

V usage is TRBV7-8 and J usage is TRBJ1-3; D is ambiguous. This CDR3 has 12 residues. The V gene lost 8 bases and the J gene lost 2 bases, with 7 bases spanning the gap. Per germline, CDR1 SGHVS and CDR2 FQNEAQ. The CDR3 spells CASSRTGNTIYF. The CDR3 nucleotides are TGTGCCAGCTCGAGGACTGGAAACACCATATATTTT.

The chain combines TRBV15 with TRBJ1-2; D perhaps matches TRBD1 (5 bases). CDR3 size: 14 residues. Germline lookup yields CDR1 LNHNV and CDR2 YYDKDF (reference sequence). Trimming stripped 0 bases from V and 4 bases from J, with 9 bases between. The CDR3 spells CATSREVRVYGYTF. The CDR3 bases are TGTGCCACCAGCAGAGAAGTCAGGGTCTATGGCTACACCTTC.

V usage is TRBV7-2 and J usage is TRBJ1-1; D call uncertain. The CDR3 runs to 12 residues. Trimming cost V 11 bases and J 8 bases, with 18 bases left between them. Germline loops: CDR1 SGHTA, CDR2 FQGNSA. The CDR3 region has the DNA TGTGCCCATAGTGCCCTTGTATCGGAAGCTTTCTTT. Translated, it gives CAHSALVSEAFF.

The chain employs TRBV12-3 or TRBV12-4 and TRBJ1-2; D gene uncertain. The CDR3 spans 13 residues. Trimming stripped 5 bases from V and 6 bases from J, with 13 bases between. The CDR3 here is CASSGGGFNGYTF. Here the CDR3 DNA reads TGTGCCAGCAGTGGAGGAGGGTTCAATGGCTACACCTTC.

The chain uses TRBV2 and TRBJ1-5; D gene unclear. CDR1 and CDR2 (germline): SNHLY, FYNNEI. CDR3 length: 14 residues. V was trimmed by 4 bases and J by 1 base, leaving 8 bases between them. The CDR3 protein is CASSVGRSNQPQHF. The CDR3 DNA is TGTGCCAGCAGTGTAGGGAGGAGCAATCAGCCCCAGCATTTT.

The V and J genes are TRBV5-1 and TRBJ1-4; D may be TRBD1 (6 bases). Per germline, CDR1 SGHRS and CDR2 YFSETQ. The CDR3 length is 15 residues. Trimming removed 0 bases at V and 8 bases at J, with 14 bases between. CDR3 sequence: CASSLGTQGREKLFF. For the CDR3, the DNA is TGCGCCAGCAGCTTGGGTACCCAGGGGCGGGAAAAACTGTTTTTT.

The chain employs TRBV29-1 and TRBJ1-1; maybe TRBD1 (6 bases). The ends were cut back, 1 base at V and 2 bases at J, with 8 bases in the middle. The V gene's germline CDR1 is SQVTM and CDR2 ANQGSEA. The CDR3 is 13 amino acids. In nucleotides, the CDR3 is TGCAGCGTTGAAGGCAGGGGTAACACTGAAGCTTTCTTT. Translation: CSVEGRGNTEAFF.

This rearrangement joins TRBV5-4 to TRBJ1-1; D call uncertain. Between the trimmed V and J ends, which lost 6 bases and 3 bases, there was a span of 21 bases. The CDR3 is made up of 16 amino acids. Germline V gene data show CDR1 as SGHNT and CDR2 as YYREEE (reference sequence). DNA for the CDR3: TGTGCCAGCACCCCGGGGTCGAGGGATGGGGACACTGAAGCTTTCTTT. This encodes CASTPGSRDGDTEAFF.

This clone was recorded once. This sequence joins TRBV10-1 and TRBJ2-1; D perhaps matches TRBD2 (5 bases). CDR3 size: 16 residues. V shed 3 bases and J shed 2 bases, with 14 bases lying between them. CDR1 and CDR2 (germline): WNHNN, SYGVQD (reference sequence). The DNA of the CDR3 is TGCGCCAGCAGTGATAGCGCCCAGCCTCCCTACAATGAGCAGTTCTTC. This sequence encodes CASSDSAQPPYNEQFF.

The chain recombines TRBV5-1 with TRBJ2-7, with a weak D call TRBD2 (5 bases). Germline V gives CDR1 SGHRS, CDR2 YFSETQ. CDR3 size: 12 residues. With 0 bases removed from V and 5 bases from J, the gap between germline ends came to 6 bases. The CDR3: CASSLGGHEQYF. CDR3 in DNA: TGCGCCAGCAGCTTGGGAGGGCACGAGCAGTACTTC.

The J gene is TRBJ2-2, the V gene TRBV7-2; TRBD2 matches 7 bases. CDR1 and CDR2 from the germline V gene are SGHTA and FQGNSA. V lost 4 bases to trimming and J lost 5 bases; unmatched junction nucleotides: 10. This CDR3 comprises 16 residues. CDR3 amino acids: CASSSGAGVDTGELFF. The CDR3 DNA reads TGTGCCAGCAGCTCGGGTGCGGGGGTTGATACCGGGGAGCTGTTTTTT.